Below are 10 T cell receptor beta chains sequenced from a single sample in a study of T cells after posttransplantation cyclophosphamide. Here immunoSEQ multiplex PCR was the method, and the copy in TCRdb shows in-frame clones only, minus some. The sample carries almost 5,500 clones, approximately 94% recorded once. The sequencing sample was made of CD4+ T cells sorted from bone marrow. The receptor set was obtained from a woman aged 55-70 years in good health, CMV-negative, and a related stem cell transplant donor.

This clone has just one count. The chain recombines TRBV28 with TRBJ1-2; D call uncertain. CDR3 length equals 14 residues. V lost 6 bases to trimming and J lost 4 bases, with 15 bases between them. The germline V gene has CDR1 MDHEN and CDR2 SYDVKM. This chain's CDR3 is CASSPGLKIYGYTF. The CDR3 DNA follows: TGTGCCAGCAGCCCCGGACTGAAGATCTATGGCTACACCTTC.

The chain is built from TRBV7-9 and TRBJ2-5; 9 nucleotides align to TRBD2. V was clipped by 0 bases and J by 3 bases; unmatched bases: 8. Germline V gene lookup returns CDR1 SEHNR and CDR2 FQNEAQ (reference sequence). The CDR3 runs 17 residues. The CDR3 here is CASSLAGQRGAKETQYF. The CDR3 DNA reads TGTGCCAGCAGCTTAGCGGGCCAGCGGGGGGCGAAAGAGACCCAGTACTTC.

About this clone itself: The junction shows a germline mismatch at one end, possibly a read error. The chain joins TRBV29-1 to TRBJ1-1; tentatively, D is TRBD1 (6 bases). Germline CDR1 SQVTM, CDR2 ANQGSEA. This CDR3 has 15 residues. The CDR3 loop is CSGESGHGMNTEAFF. The DNA of the CDR3 is TGCAGCGGTGAATCGGGACACGGTATGAACACTGAAGCTTTCTTT.

The CDR3 spells CASSVPHRPTGADTDTQYF. DNA of the CDR3: TGTGCCAGCAGCGTACCTCACCGCCCGACAGGGGCGGACACAGATACGCAGTATTTT. The chain employs TRBV9 and TRBJ2-3; 8 bases are shared with TRBD1. Germline V gives CDR1 SGDLS, CDR2 YYNGEE. This CDR3 contains 19 residues. Trimming removed 1 base from V and 2 bases from J; junction bases left unmatched: 15.

On this clone itself: Other DNA sequences from this sample encode an identical CDR3 as well. The chain joins TRBV29-1 to TRBJ1-4, with D perhaps matching TRBD1 (5 bases). The germline CDR1 and CDR2 sequences are SQVTM and ANQGSEA. The CDR3 is made up of 13 amino acids. The V end was cut by 4 bases, the J end by 8 bases, with 14 bases between. CDR3 loop: CSVGQGMREKLFF. CDR3 bases: TGCAGCGTTGGGCAGGGTATGAGAGAAAAACTGTTTTTT.

This clone was seen more than once but under ten times. The chain joins TRBV18 to TRBJ1-5, with D possibly being TRBD1 (6 bases). V was trimmed by 0 bases and J by 7 bases, leaving 10 bases between them. CDR1 and CDR2 from the germline V gene are KGHSH and LQKENI. The CDR3 has 14 residues. The CDR3 nucleotides are TGTGCCAGCTCACCACCACAGGGACGGCAGCCCCAGCATTTT. Protein product: CASSPPQGRQPQHF.

This chain links TRBV4-2 with TRBJ2-1; D perhaps matches TRBD2 (5 bases). CDR3 length: 15 amino acids. Germline V gene sequence: CDR1 LGHNA, CDR2 YNFKEQ. With 4 bases removed from V and 3 bases from J, the gap between germline ends came to 13 bases. Written as DNA, the CDR3 is TGTGCCAGCAGCCGGGCTAGCTCAAACTACAATGAGCAGTTCTTC. Its translation is CASSRASSNYNEQFF.

V is TRBV7-2 and J is TRBJ1-1; D gene unclear. Germline V CDR1 and CDR2: SGHTA, FQGNSA. V dropped 2 bases and J dropped 3 bases, with 4 bases sitting between them. CDR3 size: 12 residues. CDR3 protein: CASSLLDTEAFF. CDR3 sequence (DNA): TGTGCCAGCAGCTTACTCGACACTGAAGCTTTCTTT. Full variable domain (rest looked up from reference TRBV7-2 and TRBJ1-1): GAGVSQSPSNKVTEKGKDVELRCDPISGHTALYWYRQSLGQGLEFLIYFQGNSAPDKSGLPSDRFSAERTGGSVSTLTIQRTQQEDSAVYLCASSLLDTEAFFGQGTRLTVV.

V is TRBV28 and J is TRBJ1-6; D possibly corresponds to TRBD1 (6 bases). The ends were cut back, 6 bases at V and 9 bases at J, with 21 bases in the middle. Germline lookup yields CDR1 MDHEN and CDR2 SYDVKM. The CDR3 spans 16 residues. The CDR3 here is CASRLSPGDLRSPLHF. The CDR3 DNA is TGTGCCAGCAGGCTCTCGCCAGGGGATCTTCGTTCACCCCTCCACTTT.

The rearrangement joins TRBV5-1 to TRBJ2-5; D might be TRBD2 (5 bases). Per germline, CDR1 SGHRS and CDR2 YFSETQ. The CDR3 extends over 14 amino acids. The V end lost 1 base, the J end lost 3 bases, and 10 bases lay between the germline ends. The CDR3 loop reads CASSLSLAEETQYF. CDR3 DNA sequence: TGCGCCAGCAGCTTGAGTCTAGCAGAAGAGACCCAGTACTTC. Looking up the rest from reference TRBV5-1 and TRBJ2-5 gives the full variable domain: KAGVTQTPRYLIKTRGQQVTLSCSPISGHRSVSWYQQTPGQGLQFLFEYFSETQRNKGNFPGRFSGRQFSNSRSEMNVSTLELGDSALYLCASSLSLAEETQYFGPGTRLLVL.